The 13 T cell receptor beta chains given below trace back to one sample, sequenced in a study of T cell clonotyping in hematopoietic cell transplantation. As to time point: recipient sample about 28 days before transplant, after cytoreduction. The table came from immunoSEQ multiplex PCR; TCRdb's copy has only in-frame clones and leaves some out. The data hold about 27,000 clones, with approximately 77% observed a single time. The specimen was peripheral blood mononuclear cells, collected before stem cell transplant. The receptors derive from a man aged 50 or older with myelodysplastic syndrome. Some clones in this sample may be carry-over from other donors' samples.

V usage is TRBV20-1 and J usage is TRBJ1-2; D gene unclear. V was clipped by 3 bases and J by 11 bases, with 13 bases between them. This CDR3 is built from 11 residues. Germline V gives CDR1 DFQATT, CDR2 SNEGSKA (reference sequence). The CDR3 DNA follows: TGCAGTGCTAGGCCCGACTCGAGATACACCTTC. This encodes CSARPDSRYTF.

The chain joins TRBV5-1 to TRBJ2-5, with a weak D call TRBD2 (7 bases). The end of the DNA is better explained by TRBJ2-7, so the J call may be wrong. CDR1 and CDR2 (germline): SGHRS, YFSETQ. CDR3 length: 16 residues. CDR3 sequence: CASSWGGQASSYEQYF. The CDR3 DNA is TGCGCCAGCAGCTGGGGGGGGCAGGCCAGCTCCTACGAGCAGTACTTC.

The chain has TRBV29-1 and TRBJ1-2, with unresolved D. Germline CDR1 SQVTM, CDR2 ANQGSEA. The CDR3 length is 13 residues. Trimming took 7 bases from V and 3 from J, leaving 15 bases between them. CDR3 bases: TGCAGCGCCCTACTTGGGGATTACTATGGCTACACCTTC. Protein: CSALLGDYYGYTF.

The genes are TRBV30 and TRBJ2-3; D perhaps matches TRBD2 (6 bases). The CDR3 covers 13 residues. In germline, CDR1 is GTSNPN, CDR2 SVGIG (reference sequence). Trimming removed 0 bases at V and 4 bases at J, with 8 bases between. The CDR3 loop reads CAWSVRGADTQYF. The CDR3 nucleotides read TGTGCCTGGAGTGTACGCGGGGCAGATACGCAGTATTTT.

In nucleotides, the CDR3 is TGCAGCGTTGATATTCTAGCGGGGGGCGGTGAGCAGTTCTTC. It translates to CSVDILAGGGEQFF. This chain uses TRBV29-1 with TRBJ2-1; TRBD2 aligns across 11 bases. The J segment lost 9 bases and the V segment lost 3 bases, leaving 7 bases of the junction unmatched. Germline V lookup: CDR1 SQVTM, CDR2 ANQGSEA. The CDR3 consists of 14 residues.

This clone has just a few counts. This rearrangement joins TRBV6-1 to TRBJ2-7; TRBD2 matches at 7 bases. Trimming removed 8 bases from V and 3 bases from J; junction bases left unmatched: 1. The CDR3 totals 11 residues. The germline gives CDR1 MNHNS, CDR2 SASEGT. The CDR3 DNA follows: TGTGCCAGCGGGAGGGACTACGAGCAGTACTTC. It specifies CASGRDYEQYF.

A few counts support this clone. The chain is built from TRBV5-1 and TRBJ2-3; 8 nucleotides align to TRBD2. The CDR3 consists of 15 residues. Germline CDR1 reads SGHRS; CDR2 reads YFSETQ. V lost 0 bases to trimming and J lost 1 base; unmatched junction nucleotides: 1. CDR3 DNA sequence: TGCGCCAGCAGCTTGGTCGGGGGGGGCACAGATACGCAGTATTTT. Its protein product is CASSLVGGGTDTQYF.

The chain employs TRBV5-7 and TRBJ1-4; 7 bases match TRBD1. TRBV5-7 is assigned to the ORF class and has an uncertain function. This CDR3 has 14 amino acids. The junction had 5 bases not matched to a gene; V was cut back by 4 bases and J by 5 bases. CDR3 protein: CASSPTGENEKLFF. The CDR3 nucleotides read TGTGCCAGCAGCCCCACAGGGGAAAATGAAAAACTGTTTTTT.

This chain connects TRBV28 to TRBJ2-2; D call uncertain. The CDR3 contains 12 residues. CDR1 and CDR2 from the germline V gene are MDHEN and SYDVKM. Trimming cost V 6 bases and J 15 bases, with 17 bases left between them. The CDR3 sequence: CASRAGVQGVFF. CDR3 bases: TGTGCCAGCAGAGCCGGCGTCCAAGGAGTGTTTTTT.

Only one count was recorded for this clone. The chain employs TRBV6-1 and TRBJ1-6, with TRBD1 identical over 7 bases. Germline values: CDR1 MNHNS, CDR2 SASEGT. This CDR3 comprises 15 residues. The V gene end was trimmed by 4 bases and the J gene end by 7 bases; junction bases not matched to a gene: 7. The CDR3 region is CASSGFRDRNSPLHF. Here the CDR3 DNA reads TGTGCCAGCAGTGGCTTCCGGGACAGAAATTCACCCCTCCACTTT.

The CDR3 region is CASSDIRDSVGVTIYF. The CDR3 DNA sequence: TGTGCCAGCAGTGACATACGCGATTCCGTGGGAGTCACCATATATTTT. The J gene is TRBJ1-3, the V gene TRBV25-1; D not resolved. V lost 3 bases and J 9 bases, leaving 21 bases between the germline ends. This CDR3 has 16 residues. CDR1 is MGHDK and CDR2 is SYGVNS in the germline V gene.

This clone was seen more than once but under ten times. The V and J genes are TRBV7-2 and TRBJ2-4, with 8 positions matching TRBD2. This CDR3 is 14 amino acids long. Germline V lookup: CDR1 SGHTA, CDR2 FQGNSA. The J segment lost 7 bases and the V segment lost 0 bases, leaving 2 bases of the junction unmatched. The CDR3 loop is CASSLARGGNIQYF. CDR3 sequence (DNA): TGTGCCAGCAGCTTAGCCCGGGGGGGGAACATTCAGTACTTC.

This clone was seen more than once but under ten times. The rearrangement uses TRBV2 and TRBJ1-2; D is uncertain. V dropped 5 bases and J dropped 5 bases, with 6 bases sitting between them. Germline V gene data show CDR1 as SNHLY and CDR2 as FYNNEI. The CDR3 consists of 11 residues. CDR3 residues: CASSYLYGYTF. The CDR3 bases are TGTGCCAGCAGTTACTTGTATGGCTACACCTTC.